The 27 T cell receptor beta chains below come from one sample, sequenced in a study of blood T cells in healthy people across ages. Using a J-beta primer mix together with a sample-barcoded 5' primer, a second PCR was run for 7 to 11 cycles. MiXCR, applied by TCRdb to the 5' RACE reads, yields one record per CDR3 protein. Of 1.5 million to 2 million distinct CDR3 sequences in the sample, about 28% were seen once. Sequenced material: blood. The source is a woman in her twenties or thirties in good health.

This clonotype was picked up a small number of times. This rearrangement joins TRBV28 to TRBJ2-1; TRBD2 aligns across 8 bases. CDR1 and CDR2 from the germline V gene are MDHEN and SYDVKM. The junction had 19 bases not matched to a gene; V was cut back by 3 bases and J by 12 bases. The CDR3 loop spans 17 amino acids. The CDR3 bases are TGTGCCAGCAGTTTCCCACCTGGCGGGGGGCGAAGAACGGGGCAGTTCTTC. Its protein is CASSFPPGGGRRTGQFF.

In this sample, this clonotype turned up a few times. The chain couples TRBV20-1 to TRBJ1-6; no clear D. Germline-derived CDR1 and CDR2 are DFQATT and SNEGSKA (reference sequence). The V and J ends lost 6 bases and 1 base respectively, with 7 bases between them. There are 13 residues in the CDR3. CDR3 residues: CSAVLSYNSPLHF. CDR3 DNA sequence: TGCAGTGCCGTCTTGTCCTATAATTCACCCCTCCACTTT.

The chain links TRBV24-1 to TRBJ2-3; unclear D gene. Between the trimmed V and J ends, which lost 1 base and 4 bases, there was a span of 8 bases. Looked up from germline, CDR1 is KGHDR and CDR2 is SFDVKD. CDR3 size: 14 residues. The CDR3 coding sequence is TGTGCCACCAGTGATTTTTTTCAGGCAGATACGCAGTATTTT. This translates into CATSDFFQADTQYF.

Note on this clonotype: A much larger clone lies one base from this, so it may be a read error. The J gene is TRBJ2-1, the V gene TRBV5-1; D may be TRBD1 or TRBD2 (6 bases each). Germline V CDR1 and CDR2: SGHRS, YFSETQ. CDR3 length: 16 amino acids. The DNA of the CDR3 is TGCGCCAGCGGCGGATTAGGGGGGCGGTCCTACAATAAGCAGTTCTTC. It specifies CASGGLGGRSYNKQFF.

The gene calls are TRBV9 and TRBJ1-1; the D is unclear. Trimming took 0 bases from V and 6 from J, leaving 12 bases between them. Germline V lookup: CDR1 SGDLS, CDR2 YYNGEE. The CDR3 extends over 14 amino acids. The CDR3 loop reads CASSVVAGGPEAFF. CDR3 in DNA: TGTGCCAGCAGCGTAGTGGCGGGAGGGCCTGAAGCTTTCTTT.

This clonotype was seen ten or more times. The chain employs TRBV20-1 and TRBJ2-1, with D perhaps given as TRBD1 or TRBD2 (5 bases each). Trimming took off 3 bases at V and 9 bases at J, with 12 bases between the two ends. This CDR3 is 12 amino acids long. CDR1 and CDR2 (germline): DFQATT, SNEGSKA (reference sequence). The CDR3 coding sequence is TGCAGTGCTAGGGGGACGGTGGGTGAGCAGTTCTTC. It translates to CSARGTVGEQFF.

V gene TRBV27 combines with J gene TRBJ2-4; 7 nucleotides line up with TRBD1. The J call may be in error: the DNA end matches TRBJ2-7 better. Germline CDR1 and CDR2: MNHEY and SMNVEV (reference sequence). CDR3 length: 15 residues. The CDR3 spells CASSSSSGTVYEQYF. The CDR3, as DNA: TGTGCCAGCAGTTCCTCTTCCGGGACAGTCTACGAGCAGTACTTC.

This clonotype was picked up a small number of times. The chain links TRBV28 to TRBJ2-7; D is perhaps TRBD1 (6 bases). Germline lookup yields CDR1 MDHEN and CDR2 SYDVKM. The CDR3 totals 14 residues. Trimming took off 8 bases at V and 5 bases at J, with 19 bases between the two ends. The CDR3 protein is CASALGAPLNEQYF. The CDR3 DNA sequence: TGTGCCAGCGCCCTGGGGGCGCCCCTAAACGAGCAGTACTTC.

This clonotype was picked up a small number of times. The V and J genes are TRBV7-6 and TRBJ2-3; the match to TRBD2 covers 8 bases. Germline V gene lookup returns CDR1 SGHVS and CDR2 FNYEAQ. With 5 bases clipped from V and 0 bases from J, the junction kept 7 bases outside the gene matches. This CDR3 has 16 amino acids. CDR3 in amino acids: CASSPRLASSTDTQYF. As DNA, the CDR3 is TGTGCCAGCAGCCCCAGACTAGCGAGTAGCACAGATACGCAGTATTTT.

Regarding this clonotype: One end of the junction is discordant with germline, which a read error may explain. The chain recombines TRBV28 with TRBJ2-5; 7 bases map to TRBD1. This CDR3 has 16 amino acids. Germline V CDR1 and CDR2: MDHEN, SYDVKM. CDR3 DNA: TGTGCCAGCAGTTCCACAGGGGCCACGTACCAAGGGACCCAGTACTTC. It specifies CASSSTGATYQGTQYF.

The chain couples TRBV20-1 to TRBJ2-4; tentative D call: TRBD2 (6 bases). Trimming took 1 base from V and 15 from J, leaving 25 bases between them. CDR3 length equals 15 residues. The germline CDR1 and CDR2 sequences are DFQATT and SNEGSKA (reference sequence). In DNA, the CDR3 is TGCAGTGCTAGAGGCGAGGGACTCGGGACCTACGAGCTGTACTTC. Translated, it gives CSARGEGLGTYELYF.

This clonotype appeared a few times. This sequence joins TRBV14 and TRBJ2-1; D not resolved. Looked up from germline, CDR1 is SGHDN and CDR2 is FVKESK. The length of the CDR3 is 13 residues. For the CDR3, the DNA is TGTGTCCGCATGGAAGGTTCCTACAATGAGCAGTTCTTC. Protein sequence: CVRMEGSYNEQFF.

V and J are TRBV20-1 and TRBJ2-7; D could derive from TRBD1 or TRBD2 (5 bases each). CDR1 DFQATT and CDR2 SNEGSKA come from the germline V gene (reference sequence). This CDR3 has 13 residues. V dropped 6 bases and J dropped 6 bases, with 18 bases sitting between them. CDR3 nucleotide sequence: TGCAGTGCGTCGGTACAGGACTTCTCCGAGCAGTACTTC. Translating gives CSASVQDFSEQYF.

As for this clonotype: A much larger clone differs by one base, so this may be a read error. V and J are TRBV5-1 and TRBJ2-1; 11 bases fit TRBD2. After removal of 0 bases from V and 9 bases from J, the junction contained 5 bases not matched to a gene. Germline CDR1 SGHRS, CDR2 YFSETQ. The CDR3 extends over 15 amino acids. The CDR3 here is CASSLELAGGAEQFF. The DNA of the CDR3 is TGCGCCAGCAGCTTGGAATTAGCGGGGGGGGCTGAGCAGTTCTTC. The variable domain in full, completed from reference TRBV5-1 and TRBJ2-1, reads KAGVTQTPRYLIKTRGQQVTLSCSPISGHRSVSWYQQTPGQGLQFLFEYFSETQRNKGNFPGRFSGRQFSNSRSEMNVSTLELGDSALYLCASSLELAGGAEQFFGPGTRLTVL.

This clonotype was seen more than once but under ten times. Germline is not matched at one junction end, which may reflect a read error. The rearrangement links TRBV3-1 to TRBJ2-5, with a possible D match to TRBD1 (5 bases). The CDR3 runs to 16 residues. The germline gives CDR1 LGHDT, CDR2 YNNKEL (reference sequence). The CDR3 spells CTSSQDPSGLDETQYF. The CDR3 DNA reads as TGTACCAGCAGCCAAGATCCGTCAGGGCTCGACGAGACCCAGTACTTC.

As regards this clonotype: One end of the junction is discordant with germline, which a read error may explain. The chain recombines TRBV7-9 with TRBJ1-2; no reliable D call. The CDR3 loop spans 10 amino acids. Looked up from germline, CDR1 is SEHNR and CDR2 is FQNEAQ (reference sequence). CDR3 protein: CAGSVEGYTF. The DNA for the CDR3 is TGTGCCGGCAGCGTGGAGGGCTACACCTTC.

This clonotype showed up just a few times. The chain joins TRBV6-5 to TRBJ1-2, with TRBD1 identical over 7 bases. V shed 6 bases, J shed 8 bases, and the junction held 9 bases outside the gene matches. CDR1 MNHEY and CDR2 SVGAGI come from the germline V gene. This CDR3 spans 13 amino acids. The chain's CDR3 is CASRLDRAGGYTF. DNA of the CDR3: TGTGCCAGCAGACTAGACAGGGCGGGCGGCTACACCTTC.

The rearrangement uses TRBV7-9 and TRBJ2-1; 10 bases map to TRBD2. The germline V gene has CDR1 SEHNR and CDR2 FQNEAQ (reference sequence). The CDR3 sequence is 15 residues long. Trimming removed 3 bases from V and 8 bases from J; junction bases left unmatched: 7. CDR3 amino acids: CASSFTSGKGDEQFF. The CDR3 DNA follows: TGTGCCAGCAGCTTCACTAGCGGGAAAGGCGATGAGCAGTTCTTC.

A few counts support this clonotype. The chain employs TRBV27 and TRBJ1-2, with 7 bases identical to TRBD1. J was trimmed by 4 bases and V by 4 bases; bases with no gene match: 9. Germline V gene sequence: CDR1 MNHEY, CDR2 SMNVEV (reference sequence). This CDR3 is built from 15 residues. The CDR3 coding sequence is TGTGCCAGCAGTTCCACAGGGGCCCCATTCTATGGCTACACCTTC. Translation gives CASSSTGAPFYGYTF.

This clonotype was recorded a few times. V gene TRBV7-9 combines with J gene TRBJ2-3; D is perhaps TRBD2 (5 bases). This CDR3 has 12 residues. V gave up 1 base and J gave up 8 bases, with 7 bases separating them. CDR1 is SEHNR and CDR2 is FQNEAQ in the germline V gene (reference sequence). Here the CDR3 reads CASSLGGFTQYF. CDR3 sequence (DNA): TGTGCCAGCAGCTTAGGCGGGTTTACGCAGTATTTT.

This chain links TRBV21-1 with TRBJ2-5; TRBD2 is the table's D call, not checked against the DNA. TRBV21-1 is recorded as a pseudogene. This CDR3 has 21 amino acids. CDR3 sequence reads: CASSNPLHTTSGGAHQETQYF. The CDR3 nucleotides read TGTGCCAGCAGCAACCCTTTACATACCACTAGCGGGGGAGCTCACCAAGAGACCCAGTACTTC.

A few counts support this clonotype. The rearrangement uses TRBV28 and TRBJ1-5, with D possibly TRBD1 on 5 matching bases. This CDR3 region has 12 residues. The germline CDR1 and CDR2 sequences are MDHEN and SYDVKM. Deletions cut 3 bases from V and 8 bases from J, with 8 bases between. The CDR3 DNA reads as TGTGCCAGCAGTTTGACAGACGAGCCCCAGCATTTT. Amino acids: CASSLTDEPQHF. The full variable domain, its missing parts supplied by reference TRBV28 and TRBJ1-5, is DVKVTQSSRYLVKRTGEKVFLECVQDMDHENMFWYRQDPGLGLRLIYFSYDVKMKEKGDIPEGYSVSREKKERFSLILESASTNQTSMYLCASSLTDEPQHFGDGTRLSIL.

In the case of this clonotype: A read error may be the cause here, since a much bigger clone is one base away. The chain is built from TRBV12-3 or TRBV12-4 and TRBJ2-1, with TRBD1 matching over 9 bases. V gave up 7 bases and J gave up 7 bases; unmatched junction bases: 8. CDR3 length: 14 amino acids. The CDR3 sequence: CASNLGQGTNEQFF. For the CDR3, the DNA is TGTGCCAGCAATTTGGGACAGGGAACGAATGAGCAGTTCTTC.

A word on this clonotype: Germline is not matched at one junction end, which may reflect a read error. The chain links TRBV9 to TRBJ2-4; D ambiguous. Germline V gene lookup returns CDR1 SGDLS and CDR2 YYNGEE. The CDR3 has 16 residues. CDR3 coding DNA: TGCGCCAGCAGCCAAGGTGAAAGGACGGCCAAAAACATTCAGTACTTC. This sequence encodes CASSQGERTAKNIQYF. Full variable domain (rest looked up from reference TRBV9 and TRBJ2-4): DSGVTQTPKHLITATGQRVTLRCSPRSGDLSVYWYQQSLDQGLQFLIQYYNGEERAKGNILERFSAQQFPDLHSELNLSSLELGDSALYFCASSQGERTAKNIQYFGAGTRLSVL.

As concerns this clonotype: A clone one base away is much larger, so this may be a read error. The V gene is TRBV5-1, the J gene TRBJ2-7, with D hard to call. Between the trimmed V and J ends, which lost 3 bases and 3 bases, there was a span of 16 bases. Germline-derived CDR1 and CDR2 are SGHRS and YFSETQ. The CDR3 extends over 15 amino acids. As DNA, the CDR3 is TGCGCCAGCAGCTCCCGAGGTAGCAGTTTCTACGAGCAGTACTTC. Amino acids: CASSSRGSSFYEQYF.

A word on this clonotype: With a much larger clone just one base away, this may be a read error. No conserved phenylalanine or tryptophan ends this CDR3, so it is likely a read error. The genes are TRBV25-1 and TRBJ2-5, with D tentatively TRBD1 (5 bases). V was pared by 9 bases and J by 5 bases, with 19 bases between. This CDR3 region has 14 residues. The germline V gene has CDR1 MGHDK and CDR2 SYGVNS. The CDR3 region is CASAVPDSRETQYL. The CDR3 DNA sequence: TGTGCCAGTGCCGTTCCTGACAGTCGGGAGACCCAGTACCTC.

The chain joins TRBV7-9 to TRBJ2-1, with 8 bases identical to TRBD2. Germline CDR1 reads SEHNR; CDR2 reads FQNEAQ (reference sequence). J lost 5 bases, V lost 5 bases, and 11 bases had no gene match. CDR3 length: 16 residues. CDR3 DNA: TGTGCCAGCAGCACCCTCGGGGGGGGCCCCAACAATGAGCAGTTCTTC. Amino acids: CASSTLGGGPNNEQFF.